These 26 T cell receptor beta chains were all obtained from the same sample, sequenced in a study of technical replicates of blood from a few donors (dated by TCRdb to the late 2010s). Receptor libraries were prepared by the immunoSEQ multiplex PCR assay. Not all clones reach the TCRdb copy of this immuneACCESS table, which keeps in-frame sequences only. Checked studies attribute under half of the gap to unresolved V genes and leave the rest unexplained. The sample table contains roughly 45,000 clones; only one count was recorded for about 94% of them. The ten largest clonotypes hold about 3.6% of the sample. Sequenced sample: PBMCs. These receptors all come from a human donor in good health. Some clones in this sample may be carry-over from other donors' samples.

The CDR3: CASRSQGATEAFF. CDR3 coding DNA: TGTGCCAGCAGATCTCAGGGGGCCACTGAAGCTTTCTTT. The V and J genes are TRBV5-6 and TRBJ1-1; 8 bases are a match to TRBD1. Per germline, CDR1 SGHDT and CDR2 YYEEEE. There are 13 residues in the CDR3. The junction had 4 bases not matched to a gene; V was cut back by 5 bases and J by 4 bases.

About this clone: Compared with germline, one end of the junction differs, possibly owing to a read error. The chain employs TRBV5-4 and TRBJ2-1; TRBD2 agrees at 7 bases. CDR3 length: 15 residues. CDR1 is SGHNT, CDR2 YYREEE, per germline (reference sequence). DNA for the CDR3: TGTGCCAGCACCTTGGGGCGGGAGAGTGGAAATGAGCAGTTCTTC. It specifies CASTLGRESGNEQFF.

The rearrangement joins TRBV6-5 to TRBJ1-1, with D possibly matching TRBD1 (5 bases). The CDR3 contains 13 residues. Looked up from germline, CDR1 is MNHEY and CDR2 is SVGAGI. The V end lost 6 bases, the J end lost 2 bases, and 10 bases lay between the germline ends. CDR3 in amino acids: CASSPGGNTEAFF. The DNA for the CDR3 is TGTGCCAGCAGCCCCGGGGGAAACACTGAAGCTTTCTTT.

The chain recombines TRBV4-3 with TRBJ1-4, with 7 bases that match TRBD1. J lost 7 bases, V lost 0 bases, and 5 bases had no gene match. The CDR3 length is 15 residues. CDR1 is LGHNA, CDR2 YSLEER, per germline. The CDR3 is CASSQDRQGGEKLFF. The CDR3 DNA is TGCGCCAGCAGCCAAGATCGGCAGGGGGGTGAAAAACTGTTTTTT.

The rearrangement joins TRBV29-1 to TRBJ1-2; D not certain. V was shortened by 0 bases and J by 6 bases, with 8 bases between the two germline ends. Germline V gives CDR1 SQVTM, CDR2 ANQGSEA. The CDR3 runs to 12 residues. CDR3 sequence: CSVEDPGNGYTF. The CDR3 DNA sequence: TGCAGCGTTGAAGACCCCGGGAATGGCTACACCTTC.

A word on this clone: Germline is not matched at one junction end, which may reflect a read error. CDR3 sequence (DNA): TGTGCCAGCAGTTACCTAGCGGGGGTTAGTACGGTCTTC. Protein product: CASSYLAGVSTVF. This rearrangement joins TRBV6-6 to TRBJ2-1; TRBD2 aligns across 10 bases. Germline CDR1 MNHNY, CDR2 SVGAGI (reference sequence). CDR3 length equals 13 residues.

The CDR3 region has the DNA TGTGCCAGCAGCCAAGACGGCACTAGCGGGAATGAGCAGTTCTTC. It yields the protein CASSQDGTSGNEQFF. The chain has TRBV4-2 and TRBJ2-1; 9 nucleotides line up with TRBD2. The germline V gene has CDR1 LGHNA and CDR2 YNFKEQ. CDR3 size: 15 residues. With V trimmed by 0 bases and J by 7 bases, 4 bases remained unmatched.

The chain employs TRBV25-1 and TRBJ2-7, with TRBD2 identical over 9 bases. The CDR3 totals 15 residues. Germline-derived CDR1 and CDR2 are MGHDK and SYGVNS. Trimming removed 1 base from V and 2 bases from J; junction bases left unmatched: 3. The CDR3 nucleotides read TGTGCCAGCAGTGAATCTGGCGGGAGGGCCTACGAGCAGTACTTC. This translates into CASSESGGRAYEQYF.

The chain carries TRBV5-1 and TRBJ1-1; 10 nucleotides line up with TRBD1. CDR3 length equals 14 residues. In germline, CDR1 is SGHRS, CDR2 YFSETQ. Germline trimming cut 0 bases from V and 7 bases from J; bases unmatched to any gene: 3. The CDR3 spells CASSLVGDRGEAFF. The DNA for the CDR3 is TGCGCCAGCAGCTTGGTCGGGGACAGGGGTGAAGCTTTCTTT.

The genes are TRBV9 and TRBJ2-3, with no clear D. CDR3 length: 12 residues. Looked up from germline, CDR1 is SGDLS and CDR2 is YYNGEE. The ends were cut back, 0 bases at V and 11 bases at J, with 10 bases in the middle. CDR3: CASSVGGSRQYF. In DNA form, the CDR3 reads TGTGCCAGCAGCGTAGGTGGTTCCAGGCAGTATTTT.

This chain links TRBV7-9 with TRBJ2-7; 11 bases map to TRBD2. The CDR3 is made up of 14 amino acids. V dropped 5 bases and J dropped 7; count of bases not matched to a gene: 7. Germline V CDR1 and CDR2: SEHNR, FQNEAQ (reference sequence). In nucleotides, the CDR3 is TGTGCCAGCAGCCTAGGACTAGCGGGCTGGGAGCAGTACTTC. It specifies CASSLGLAGWEQYF. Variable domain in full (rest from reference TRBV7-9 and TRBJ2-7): DTGVSQNPRHKITKRGQNVTFRCDPISEHNRLYWYRQTLGQGPEFLTYFQNEAQLEKSRLLSDRFSAERPKGSFSTLEIQRTEQGDSAMYLCASSLGLAGWEQYFGPGTRLTVT.

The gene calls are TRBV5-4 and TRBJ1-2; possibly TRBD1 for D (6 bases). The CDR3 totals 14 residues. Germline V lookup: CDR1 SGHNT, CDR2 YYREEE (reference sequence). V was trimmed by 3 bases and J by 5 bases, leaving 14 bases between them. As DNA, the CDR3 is TGTGCCAGCAGCTCTAGGACAGAGAAATATGGCTACACCTTC. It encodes CASSSRTEKYGYTF.

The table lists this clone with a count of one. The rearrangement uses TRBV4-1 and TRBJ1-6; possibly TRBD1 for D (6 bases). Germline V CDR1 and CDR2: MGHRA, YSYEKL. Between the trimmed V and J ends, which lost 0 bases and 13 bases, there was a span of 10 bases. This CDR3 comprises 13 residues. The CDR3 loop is CASSQEQGSPLHF. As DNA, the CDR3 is TGCGCCAGCAGCCAAGAACAGGGTAGCCCCCTCCACTTT.

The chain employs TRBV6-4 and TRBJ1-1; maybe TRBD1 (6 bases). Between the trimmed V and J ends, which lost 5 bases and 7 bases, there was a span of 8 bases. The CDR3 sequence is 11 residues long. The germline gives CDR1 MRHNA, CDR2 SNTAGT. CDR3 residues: CASSWGREAFF. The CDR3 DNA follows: TGTGCCAGCAGTTGGGGGCGTGAAGCTTTCTTT.

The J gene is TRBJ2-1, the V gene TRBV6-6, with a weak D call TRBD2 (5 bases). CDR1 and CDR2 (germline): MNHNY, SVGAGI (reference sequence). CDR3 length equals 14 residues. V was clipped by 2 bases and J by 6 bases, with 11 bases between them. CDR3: CASSYEGLRNEQFF. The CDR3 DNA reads TGTGCCAGCAGTTACGAGGGATTGCGCAATGAGCAGTTCTTC.

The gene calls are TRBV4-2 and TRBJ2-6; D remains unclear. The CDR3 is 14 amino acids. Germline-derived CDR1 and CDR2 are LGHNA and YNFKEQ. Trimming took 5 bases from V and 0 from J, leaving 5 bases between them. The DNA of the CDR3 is TGTGCCAGCAGCAGTAGCTCTGGGGCCAACGTCCTGACTTTC. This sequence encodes CASSSSSGANVLTF.

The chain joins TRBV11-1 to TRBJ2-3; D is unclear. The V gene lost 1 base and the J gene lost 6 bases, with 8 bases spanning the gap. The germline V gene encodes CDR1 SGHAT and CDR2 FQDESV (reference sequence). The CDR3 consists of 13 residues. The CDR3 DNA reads TGTGCCAGCAGCTTAGATAGGCGGGATACGCAGTATTTT. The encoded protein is CASSLDRRDTQYF.

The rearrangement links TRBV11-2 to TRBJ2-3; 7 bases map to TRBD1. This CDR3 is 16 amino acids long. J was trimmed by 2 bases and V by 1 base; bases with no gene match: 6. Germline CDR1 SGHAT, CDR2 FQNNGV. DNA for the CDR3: TGTGCCAGCAGCTTAGGAGTAGGGACAGACACAGATACGCAGTATTTT. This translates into CASSLGVGTDTDTQYF. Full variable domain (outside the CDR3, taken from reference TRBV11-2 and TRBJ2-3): EAGVAQSPRYKIIEKRQSVAFWCNPISGHATLYWYQQILGQGPKLLIQFQNNGVVDDSQLPKDRFSAERLKGVDSTLKIQPAKLEDSAVYLCASSLGVGTDTDTQYFGPGTRLTVL.

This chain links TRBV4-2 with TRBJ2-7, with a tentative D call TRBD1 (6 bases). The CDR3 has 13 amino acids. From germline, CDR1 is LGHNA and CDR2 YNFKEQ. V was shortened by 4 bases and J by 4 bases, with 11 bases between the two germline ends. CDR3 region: CASSPKQGYEQYF. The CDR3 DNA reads TGTGCCAGCAGCCCCAAACAGGGTTACGAGCAGTACTTC.

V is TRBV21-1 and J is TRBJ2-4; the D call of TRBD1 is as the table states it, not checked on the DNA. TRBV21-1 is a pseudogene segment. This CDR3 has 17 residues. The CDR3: CASSKVDRGAAKNIQYF. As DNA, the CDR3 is TGTGCCAGCAGCAAAGTGGACAGGGGGGCAGCCAAAAACATTCAGTACTTC.

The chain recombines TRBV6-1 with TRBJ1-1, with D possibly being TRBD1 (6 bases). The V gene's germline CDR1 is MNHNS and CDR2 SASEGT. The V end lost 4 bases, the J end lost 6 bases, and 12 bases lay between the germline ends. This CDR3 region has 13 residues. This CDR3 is CASSVGAWAEAFF. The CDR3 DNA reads TGTGCCAGCAGTGTGGGGGCTTGGGCTGAAGCTTTCTTT.

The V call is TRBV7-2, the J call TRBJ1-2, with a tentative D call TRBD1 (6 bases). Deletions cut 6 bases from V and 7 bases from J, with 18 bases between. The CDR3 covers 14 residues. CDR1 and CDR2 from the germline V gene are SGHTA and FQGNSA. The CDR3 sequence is CASSFTQGSFGYTF. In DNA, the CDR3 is TGTGCCAGCAGTTTCACACAGGGTTCCTTTGGCTACACCTTC.

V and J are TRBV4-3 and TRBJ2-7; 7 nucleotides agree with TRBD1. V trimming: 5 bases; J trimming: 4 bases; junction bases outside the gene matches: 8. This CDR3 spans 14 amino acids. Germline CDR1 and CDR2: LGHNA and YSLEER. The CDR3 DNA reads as TGCGCCAGCAGCTTAGAACAGGGGAATTACGAGCAGTACTTC. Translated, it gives CASSLEQGNYEQYF.

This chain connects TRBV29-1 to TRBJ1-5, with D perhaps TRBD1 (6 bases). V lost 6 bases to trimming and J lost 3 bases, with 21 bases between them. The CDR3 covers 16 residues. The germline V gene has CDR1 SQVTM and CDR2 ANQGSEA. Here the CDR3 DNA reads TGCAGCGTGGTCGGCTCGGGTACAGGGAACAATCAGCCCCAGCATTTT. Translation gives CSVVGSGTGNNQPQHF. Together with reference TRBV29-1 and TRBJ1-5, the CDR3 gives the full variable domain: SAVISQKPSRDICQRGTSLTIQCQVDSQVTMMFWYRQQPGQSLTLIATANQGSEATYESGFVIDKFPISRPNLTFSTLTVSNMSPEDSSIYLCSVVGSGTGNNQPQHFGDGTRLSIL.

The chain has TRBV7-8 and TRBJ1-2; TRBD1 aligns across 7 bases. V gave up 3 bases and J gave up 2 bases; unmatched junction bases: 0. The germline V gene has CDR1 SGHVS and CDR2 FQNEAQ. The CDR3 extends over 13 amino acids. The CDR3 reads CASSLGQNYGYTF. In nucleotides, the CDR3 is TGTGCCAGCAGCTTGGGACAGAACTATGGCTACACCTTC. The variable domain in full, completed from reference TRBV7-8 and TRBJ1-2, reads GAGVSQSPRYKVAKRGQDVALRCDPISGHVSLFWYQQALGQGPEFLTYFQNEAQLDKSGLPSDRFFAERPEGSVSTLKIQRTQQEDSAVYLCASSLGQNYGYTFGSGTRLTVV.

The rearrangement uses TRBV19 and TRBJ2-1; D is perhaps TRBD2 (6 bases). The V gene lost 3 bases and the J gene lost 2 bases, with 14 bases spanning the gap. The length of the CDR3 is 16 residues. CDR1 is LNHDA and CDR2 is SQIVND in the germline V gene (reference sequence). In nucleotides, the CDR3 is TGTGCCAGTAGTATCGTCCCAGGAGGGCCCTACAATGAGCAGTTCTTC. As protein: CASSIVPGGPYNEQFF.